The next 9 T cell receptor beta chains were all read from a single sample in a study of blood T cell repertoires in COVID-19. Measured with immunoSEQ multiplex PCR; TCRdb has only the in-frame clones, and not every one. The sample has around 150,000 clones; around 84% are singletons. The material sequenced was peripheral blood. These TCRs come from a woman aged 50 to 60 with acute or convalescent COVID-19.

The chain couples TRBV5-1 to TRBJ2-1; the match to TRBD1 covers 8 bases. Germline V gene sequence: CDR1 SGHRS, CDR2 YFSETQ. Trimming cost V 6 bases and J 8 bases; bases outside gene matches: 10. CDR3 length: 14 residues. For the CDR3, the DNA is TGCGCCAGCAACCAGGACAGGGCGTCGTATGAGCAGTTCTTC. Its protein is CASNQDRASYEQFF.

The V call is TRBV7-9, the J call TRBJ1-4; 7 nucleotides match TRBD1. This CDR3 has 14 amino acids. Germline V gene sequence: CDR1 SEHNR, CDR2 FQNEAQ (reference sequence). V dropped 4 bases and J dropped 6; count of bases not matched to a gene: 5. CDR3 in DNA: TGTGCCAGCAGCTCCGAACAGGGGTATGAAAAACTGTTTTTT. Amino acids: CASSSEQGYEKLFF. Complete variable domain (other parts from reference TRBV7-9 and TRBJ1-4): DTGVSQNPRHKITKRGQNVTFRCDPISEHNRLYWYRQTLGQGPEFLTYFQNEAQLEKSRLLSDRFSAERPKGSFSTLEIQRTEQGDSAMYLCASSSEQGYEKLFFGSGTQLSVL.

V and J are TRBV6-5 and TRBJ1-1, with D tentatively TRBD1 (5 bases). This CDR3 has 14 amino acids. Trimming left V 6 bases short and J 0 bases short, with 11 bases between. In germline, CDR1 is MNHEY, CDR2 SVGAGI. The CDR3 region is CASSLEGVNTEAFF. Written as DNA, the CDR3 is TGTGCCAGCAGCCTCGAAGGGGTGAACACTGAAGCTTTCTTT.

This chain connects TRBV18 to TRBJ1-4, with D possibly TRBD1 on 6 matching bases. V was shortened by 3 bases and J by 11 bases, with 19 bases between the two germline ends. Germline V gene data show CDR1 as KGHSH and CDR2 as LQKENI. The CDR3 is 15 amino acids. The CDR3 region has the DNA TGTGCCAGCTCACCTAACAGGGCCCGAATCGAGAAACTGTTTTTT. Translating gives CASSPNRARIEKLFF.

This chain connects TRBV28 to TRBJ1-3; D not certain. Trimming stripped 5 bases from V and 1 base from J, with 6 bases between. Germline CDR1 and CDR2: MDHEN and SYDVKM. The CDR3 spans 13 residues. CDR3 DNA sequence: TGTGCCAGCAGTATCGGGTCTGGAAACACCATATATTTT. Protein sequence: CASSIGSGNTIYF. The variable domain in full, completed from reference TRBV28 and TRBJ1-3, reads DVKVTQSSRYLVKRTGEKVFLECVQDMDHENMFWYRQDPGLGLRLIYFSYDVKMKEKGDIPEGYSVSREKKERFSLILESASTNQTSMYLCASSIGSGNTIYFGEGSWLTVV.

V gene TRBV6-2 or TRBV6-3 combines with J gene TRBJ1-2; D gene ambiguous. Per the germline V gene, CDR1 is MNHEY and CDR2 is SVGEGT. With 4 bases removed from V and 4 bases from J, the gap between germline ends came to 19 bases. CDR3 size: 16 residues. CDR3 region: CASSFQASGAGYGYTF. The CDR3 DNA sequence: TGTGCCAGCAGTTTCCAAGCGAGCGGCGCGGGCTATGGCTACACCTTC.

This clone is a singleton in its sample. This chain links TRBV3-1 (or the pseudogene TRBV3-2) with TRBJ2-7, with 9 nucleotides matching TRBD1. Germline-derived CDR1 and CDR2 are LGHDT and YNNKEL (reference sequence). The length of the CDR3 is 15 residues. V was pared by 4 bases and J by 3 bases, with 7 bases of the junction left unmatched. DNA of the CDR3: TGTGCCAGCAGCCCACCCGGGACAGGGTTCTACGAGCAGTACTTC. Translation gives CASSPPGTGFYEQYF.

V gene TRBV7-2 combines with J gene TRBJ1-1; a weak D match, TRBD1 (5 bases). The CDR3 extends over 12 amino acids. V dropped 10 bases and J dropped 10 bases, with 19 bases sitting between them. Germline V gene sequence: CDR1 SGHTA, CDR2 FQGNSA. CDR3 region: CAIRGSGARAFF. The CDR3 DNA is TGTGCCATCAGAGGGAGCGGGGCCCGAGCTTTCTTT.

This clone has just a few counts. The V call is TRBV18, the J call TRBJ1-1, with D unclear. This CDR3 spans 15 amino acids. The germline V gene has CDR1 KGHSH and CDR2 LQKENI. The V end was cut by 2 bases, the J end by 4 bases, with 14 bases between. In DNA form, the CDR3 reads TGTGCCAGCTCACCAACGGCGGGATCGAGCACTGAAGCTTTCTTT. It encodes CASSPTAGSSTEAFF.